The clone carrying this T cell receptor beta chain was detected ten times or more. Its antigen is undetermined. Libraries of TCR beta came from iRepertoire HTBI primers plus Arm-PCR of CDR3 regions. TCRdb processed the multiplex PCR reads anew with MiXCR; each CDR3 protein has one entry. The sample yields 320,000 or so distinct CDR3 sequences, 18% seen once. The sample is drawn from a study of regulatory T cells in long-lasting Graves disease. Time point defined: newly diagnosed GD, antithyroid drugs for less than 3 months. From RNA extracted from PBMCs, the TCR library was made. Study-level points and caveats: Fewer public clonotypes were shared by new patients (approximately 970) than by persistent patients (approximately 2,700).

Unmatched junction bases numbered 2, after V lost 3 bases and J lost 2 bases. This CDR3 has 14 amino acids. Germline CDR1 reads SGHRS; CDR2 reads YFSETQ. The chain couples TRBV5-1 to TRBJ2-4, with 7 nucleotides matching TRBD2. Sequenced here: peripheral blood mononuclear cells (PBMCs), sampled at new diagnosis, from a patient treated with antithyroid drugs. This receptor was obtained from a female donor with Graves disease. The CDR3 DNA reads as TGCGCCAGCAGCTCTAGCGGTTCCAAAAACATTCAGTACTTC. This encodes CASSSSGSKNIQYF.